The next 17 T cell receptor beta chains were all read from a single sample in a study of metastatic and nonmetastatic thyroid tumors. From the PCR reads, TCRdb re-called clones with MiXCR. The table shows 25,000 to 40,000 clones, with about a sixth occurring only once. Every patient underwent thyroid surgery untreated. The specimen was blood. The origin of the receptors is a female donor with papillary thyroid cancer or a benign thyroid nodule (not recorded which). Some clones in this sample may be carry-over from other donors' samples.

This clone has at least ten counts. V and J are TRBV20-1 and TRBJ2-1; unclear D gene. Germline loops: CDR1 DFQATT, CDR2 SNEGSKA (reference sequence). The CDR3 loop spans 11 amino acids. V was pared by 1 base and J by 10 bases, with 8 bases between. Here the CDR3 DNA reads TGCAGTGCTAGAGGTGATACCGAGCAGTTCTTC. As protein: CSARGDTEQFF.

The table lists this clone with many counts. The chain has TRBV28 and TRBJ2-5; 8 bases match TRBD1. J gave up 2 bases and V 4 bases, and 3 bases lay outside the gene matches. CDR3 length equals 14 residues. The V gene's germline CDR1 is MDHEN and CDR2 SYDVKM. CDR3 bases: TGTGCCAGCAGTTCCCGGGACAGGCAAGAGACCCAGTACTTC. This encodes CASSSRDRQETQYF.

Many counts were recorded for this clone. V gene TRBV19 combines with J gene TRBJ2-3; TRBD1 matches at 7 bases. Trimming took 4 bases from V and 3 from J; bases not matched to a gene: 7. Per the germline V gene, CDR1 is LNHDA and CDR2 is SQIVND (reference sequence). The CDR3 covers 15 residues. The CDR3 DNA is TGTGCCAGTAGTAACCGGGACAGAGGGACAGATACGCAGTATTTT. Protein sequence: CASSNRDRGTDTQYF.

This clone occurred many times. This chain connects TRBV7-2 to TRBJ2-1; a possible D gene is TRBD2 (5 bases). This CDR3 has 13 amino acids. Germline lookup yields CDR1 SGHTA and CDR2 FQGNSA. The V and J ends lost 1 base and 9 bases respectively, with 10 bases between them. For the CDR3, the DNA is TGTGCCAGCAGCTTAGAAGCGGATGGTGAGCAGTTCTTC. Translation: CASSLEADGEQFF.

The J gene is TRBJ2-7, the V gene TRBV28; D ambiguous. The CDR3 is made up of 13 amino acids. Germline V gene lookup returns CDR1 MDHEN and CDR2 SYDVKM. V lost 4 bases to trimming and J lost 4 bases, with 11 bases between them. CDR3 sequence reads: CASSSGIGYEQYF. The CDR3 nucleotides read TGTGCCAGCAGTTCCGGCATTGGTTACGAGCAGTACTTC.

This clone was counted many times. The V call is TRBV12-3 or TRBV12-4, the J call TRBJ2-5; 7 bases map to TRBD1. The J segment lost 7 bases and the V segment lost 7 bases, leaving 12 bases of the junction unmatched. CDR3 length: 14 amino acids. CDR3 DNA sequence: TGTGCCAGCACCCCCCTAGGGGGCGCGGGGACCCAGTACTTC. Its protein product is CASTPLGGAGTQYF.

The CDR3 sequence: CASSLGTGEHYGYTF. In DNA, the CDR3 is TGTGCCAGCTCACTAGGCACAGGGGAACACTATGGCTACACCTTC. The V call is TRBV18, the J call TRBJ1-2; 7 nucleotides agree with TRBD1. CDR3 length equals 15 residues. Germline CDR1 KGHSH, CDR2 LQKENI. The junction had 8 bases not matched to a gene; V was cut back by 4 bases and J by 3 bases. The variable domain in full, with the rest retrieved from reference TRBV18 and TRBJ1-2, is NAGVMQNPRHLVRRRGQEARLRCSPMKGHSHVYWYRQLPEEGLKFMVYLQKENIIDESGMPKERFSAEFPKEGPSILRIQQVVRGDSAAYFCASSLGTGEHYGYTFGSGTRLTVV.

This clone occurred many times. The genes are TRBV30 and TRBJ2-3; no definite D call. The CDR3 length is 11 residues. Germline CDR1 is GTSNPN and CDR2 is SVGIG (reference sequence). Between the trimmed V and J ends, which lost 2 bases and 5 bases, there was a span of 5 bases. CDR3 amino acids: CAWSLIDTQYF. The CDR3, as DNA: TGTGCCTGGAGTTTAATAGATACGCAGTATTTT.

The rearrangement links TRBV9 to TRBJ1-3, with 8 bases aligning to TRBD1. V was pared by 4 bases and J by 0 bases, with 6 bases of the junction left unmatched. The germline V gene has CDR1 SGDLS and CDR2 YYNGEE. The CDR3 spans 16 residues. The CDR3 here is CASSHYTGGSGNTIYF. The CDR3 nucleotides are TGTGCCAGCAGCCATTATACAGGGGGCTCTGGAAACACCATATATTTT.

This clone was counted a few times. Compared with germline, one end of the junction differs, possibly owing to a read error. The chain has TRBV12-3 or TRBV12-4 and TRBJ2-1; TRBD2 aligns across 12 bases. There are 15 residues in the CDR3. CDR3: CASRRTSGVYNQQFF. The CDR3 DNA reads TGTGCCAGCAGAAGGACTAGCGGGGTATACAATCAGCAGTTCTTC.

This clone has at least ten counts. The J gene is TRBJ2-3, the V gene TRBV3-1; 9 bases match TRBD1. The CDR3 is 14 amino acids. Germline CDR1 is LGHDT and CDR2 is YNNKEL (reference sequence). Trimming took 5 bases from V and 5 from J; bases not matched to a gene: 5. CDR3 DNA sequence: TGTGCCAGCAGCTGGGACAGGGAGGTAGATACGCAGTATTTT. It is translated as CASSWDREVDTQYF.

This clone came up many times. V usage is TRBV11-2 and J usage is TRBJ2-7; a possible D gene is TRBD1 (6 bases). This CDR3 region has 14 residues. V shed 4 bases and J shed 2 bases, with 12 bases lying between them. The germline CDR1 and CDR2 sequences are SGHAT and FQNNGV. The CDR3 protein is CASSSWQGTYEQYF. The CDR3 nucleotides read TGTGCCAGCAGCTCATGGCAGGGGACCTACGAGCAGTACTTC.

This clone is categorized as medium-sized. The CDR3 bases are TGTGCCAGCAGTTTATCCGGGACAGGGGGCTACGAGCAGTACTTC. Translation: CASSLSGTGGYEQYF. The chain joins TRBV28 to TRBJ2-7; TRBD1 aligns across 11 bases. Losses at the gene ends were 1 base for V and 3 bases for J; bases not matched to a gene: 2. The CDR3 consists of 15 residues. Looked up from germline, CDR1 is MDHEN and CDR2 is SYDVKM.

The V and J genes are TRBV4-2 and TRBJ2-7; D gene ambiguous. The CDR3 has 15 amino acids. The germline V gene encodes CDR1 LGHNA and CDR2 YNFKEQ. The V gene lost 4 bases and the J gene lost 3 bases, with 16 bases spanning the gap. In DNA form, the CDR3 reads TGTGCCAGCAGCCGACCCCTATCGGCGTTCTACGAGCAGTACTTC. Its translation: CASSRPLSAFYEQYF.

This clone appeared once. The chain combines TRBV7-2 with TRBJ2-3, with TRBD2 as a possible D gene (5 bases). V lost 3 bases and J 0 bases, leaving 7 bases between the germline ends. CDR1 and CDR2 from the germline V gene are SGHTA and FQGNSA. The length of the CDR3 is 14 residues. CDR3 sequence: CASSFGGSTDTQYF. The CDR3 region has the DNA TGTGCCAGCAGCTTCGGCGGGAGCACAGATACGCAGTATTTT.

This clone was detected many times. V and J are TRBV28 and TRBJ1-5; 9 bases fit TRBD1. The germline V gene has CDR1 MDHEN and CDR2 SYDVKM. With 4 bases clipped from V and 4 bases from J, the junction kept 5 bases outside the gene matches. This CDR3 comprises 15 residues. The CDR3 region has the DNA TGTGCCAGCAGTTCACCCGGGACAGGGAATCAGCCCCAGCATTTT. It yields the protein CASSSPGTGNQPQHF.

This clone has ten or more counts. This chain links TRBV29-1 with TRBJ2-2; D perhaps matches TRBD1 (6 bases). V lost 5 bases and J lost 2, with 12 bases in between. This CDR3 comprises 14 residues. The germline gives CDR1 SQVTM, CDR2 ANQGSEA. The CDR3 sequence: CSVSGHKNTGELFF. The CDR3 DNA is TGCAGCGTTTCGGGACATAAAAACACCGGGGAGCTGTTTTTT.